This T cell receptor (beta chain) stems from a study of cytomegalovirus exposure and HLA in healthy donors. In the PCR, 60 Vbeta and 13 Jbeta primers were used. Produced via immunoSEQ multiplex PCR; TCRdb's table is partial and in-frame only. The table lists fewer than 250,000 clones, 70% to 90% of them singletons. Study conclusions and caveats: In vitro checks showed that three CMV-associated chains really do target CMV antigens. When analyzed later, a missense DCLRE1C variant was found to be linked to TCR beta V- and J-gene trimming. Around 160 TCR beta chains were listed as cytomegalovirus-associated.

Germline assignment: CDR1 SNHLY and CDR2 FYNNEI. Trimming removed 8 bases at V and 1 base at J, with 14 bases between. The CDR3 loop spans 14 amino acids. About this clone itself: Its target is not known.

The clonotype originates from a woman aged 18-29 years in good health and CMV-seronegative. The sequencing sample was made of PBMCs. The rearrangement joins TRBV2 to TRBJ1-2; a weak D match, TRBD1 (5 bases). CDR3 coding DNA: TGTGCCAGCCCGCGGGGGTGGGGTAACTATGGCTACACCTTC. Its protein product is CASPRGWGNYGYTF.